This T cell receptor (beta chain) was recorded in a study of brain metastases from non-small cell lung cancer. Assay: immunoSEQ multiplex PCR; the TCRdb copy retains only in-frame clones and omits some. The sample has about 4,600 clones; 70% to 90% are singletons. This CDR3 has 16 residues. V was pared by 1 base and J by 2 bases, with 14 bases between. Germline CDR1 is LGHDT and CDR2 is YNNKEL (reference sequence). Points on this clone: The antigen remains undetermined.

The study, taken as a whole, reports: Expanded T-cell clones appeared in 60% to 80% of brain metastases over primaries. Compared with primary tumors, brain metastases showed less T-cell infiltration. Metastases had sparse T cells but largely shared repertoires with primaries.

The sequenced material came from tissue from a brain metastasis. This clonotype originated in a donor at least 40 years old with non-small cell lung cancer. This chain uses TRBV3-1 (or the pseudogene TRBV3-2) with TRBJ1-1; D is unclear. The CDR3 spells CASSQAIPHANTEAFF. CDR3 coding DNA: TGTGCCAGCAGCCAAGCGATCCCCCATGCAAACACTGAAGCTTTCTTT.